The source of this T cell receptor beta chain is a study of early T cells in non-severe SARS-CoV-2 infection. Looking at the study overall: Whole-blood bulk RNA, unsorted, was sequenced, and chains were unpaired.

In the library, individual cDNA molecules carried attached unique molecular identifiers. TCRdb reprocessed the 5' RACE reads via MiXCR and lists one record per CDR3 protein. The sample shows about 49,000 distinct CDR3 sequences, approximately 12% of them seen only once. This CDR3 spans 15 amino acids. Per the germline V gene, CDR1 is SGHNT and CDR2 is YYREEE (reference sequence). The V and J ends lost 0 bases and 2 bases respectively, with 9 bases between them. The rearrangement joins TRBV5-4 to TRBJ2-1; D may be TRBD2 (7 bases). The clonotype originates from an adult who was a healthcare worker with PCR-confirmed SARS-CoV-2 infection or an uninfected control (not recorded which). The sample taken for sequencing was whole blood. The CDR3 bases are TGTGCCAGCAGCTTGGCGGGGGGCGCCTACAATGAGCAGTTCTTC. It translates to CASSLAGGAYNEQFF.